Following are 14 T cell receptor beta chains from one sample sequenced in a study of blood T cell repertoires in COVID-19 (dated by TCRdb to between 2020 and 2021). Library prep was done by the immunoSEQ multiplex PCR assay. Drawn from immuneACCESS, this table holds only the in-frame rearrangements with V and J called that TCRdb kept. Clones are partly lost; checked studies trace under half to an unresolved V gene and leave the rest unexplained. In all, the sample holds 100,000 or so clones, and around 81% of those were seen once. The biggest ten clones account for 8% to 10% of the sample. The sequencing input was peripheral blood. Receptor source: a woman between 65 and 79 years old with acute or convalescent COVID-19.

This clone was observed a handful of times. The chain carries TRBV5-1 and TRBJ2-1, with a weak D call TRBD2 (6 bases). The CDR3 loop spans 16 amino acids. The germline V and J ends were trimmed by 1 base and 4 bases, with 15 bases remaining between them. Germline-derived CDR1 and CDR2 are SGHRS and YFSETQ. CDR3 in DNA: TGCGCCAGCAGCTTGACGCGGGCGGGACCTTACAATGAGCAGTTCTTC. Protein: CASSLTRAGPYNEQFF. Looking up the rest from reference TRBV5-1 and TRBJ2-1 gives the full variable domain: KAGVTQTPRYLIKTRGQQVTLSCSPISGHRSVSWYQQTPGQGLQFLFEYFSETQRNKGNFPGRFSGRQFSNSRSEMNVSTLELGDSALYLCASSLTRAGPYNEQFFGPGTRLTVL.

This rearrangement joins TRBV3-1 (or the pseudogene TRBV3-2) to TRBJ1-1; no firm D call. There are 14 residues in the CDR3. Germline V gene data show CDR1 as LGHDT and CDR2 as YNNKEL (reference sequence). V was shortened by 4 bases and J by 2 bases, with 11 bases between the two germline ends. The CDR3 reads CASSPRSENTEAFF. CDR3 bases: TGTGCCAGCAGCCCCCGCAGTGAAAACACTGAAGCTTTCTTT.

This clone was recorded only once. CDR3 sequence: CASSQGQGYNEQFF. CDR3 nucleotides: TGTGCCAGCAGCCAGGGACAGGGCTACAATGAGCAGTTCTTC. The chain combines TRBV6-5 with TRBJ2-1, with 9 bases matching TRBD1. This CDR3 has 14 amino acids. V lost 6 bases to trimming and J lost 3 bases; unmatched junction nucleotides: 3. Germline loops: CDR1 MNHEY, CDR2 SVGAGI.

This chain links TRBV7-8 with TRBJ2-1; 9 positions agree with TRBD1. The CDR3 has 15 amino acids. Trimming cost V 5 bases and J 9 bases; bases outside gene matches: 11. Germline CDR1 reads SGHVS; CDR2 reads FQNEAQ. The chain's CDR3 is CASSQRDRVLGEQFF. As DNA, the CDR3 is TGTGCCAGCAGCCAGCGGGACAGGGTTTTGGGTGAGCAGTTCTTC. Full variable domain (outside the CDR3, taken from reference TRBV7-8 and TRBJ2-1): GAGVSQSPRYKVAKRGQDVALRCDPISGHVSLFWYQQALGQGPEFLTYFQNEAQLDKSGLPSDRFFAERPEGSVSTLKIQRTQQEDSAVYLCASSQRDRVLGEQFFGPGTRLTVL.

This rearrangement joins TRBV12-5 to TRBJ2-1; TRBD2 aligns across 9 bases. The CDR3 extends over 16 amino acids. V trimming: 4 bases; J trimming: 5 bases; junction bases outside the gene matches: 9. The germline CDR1 and CDR2 sequences are LGHNT and FRNRAP. DNA of the CDR3: TGTGCTAGTGGTTCCAGAATAGCGGGGGAGAACAATGAGCAGTTCTTC. Protein: CASGSRIAGENNEQFF.

The chain employs TRBV5-4 and TRBJ2-2; TRBD2 agrees at 8 bases. Trimming cost V 0 bases and J 3 bases; bases outside gene matches: 4. This CDR3 has 16 residues. CDR1 and CDR2 (germline): SGHNT, YYREEE (reference sequence). CDR3 nucleotides: TGTGCCAGCAGCTTGGCGCGGGGGGCCGACACCGGGGAGCTGTTTTTT. It codes for CASSLARGADTGELFF.

The genes are TRBV30 and TRBJ1-1; D is possibly TRBD1 (6 bases). Germline CDR1 is GTSNPN and CDR2 is SVGIG (reference sequence). The CDR3 covers 16 residues. Trimming pared 5 bases from V and 0 bases from J, leaving 19 bases between. CDR3 coding DNA: TGTGCCTGGCACAAATCTCCAGGGGCCTTGAACACTGAAGCTTTCTTT. Translating gives CAWHKSPGALNTEAFF.

The chain couples TRBV7-2 to TRBJ2-3, with 7 positions matching TRBD2. The trim removed 5 bases at V and 4 bases at J, leaving 12 bases unmatched. The V gene's germline CDR1 is SGHTA and CDR2 FQGNSA. The CDR3 totals 16 residues. In DNA form, the CDR3 reads TGTGCCAGCAGCCGGATTGGAGGGAGGGCCGCAGATACGCAGTATTTT. This gives the protein CASSRIGGRAADTQYF.

This clone came up a few times. J is TRBJ2-1 and V is TRBV11-2, with a weak D call TRBD1 (6 bases). V lost 4 bases and J 7 bases, leaving 11 bases between the germline ends. This CDR3 has 13 amino acids. Per germline, CDR1 SGHAT and CDR2 FQNNGV. The CDR3 DNA reads as TGTGCCAGCAGCTCTTACAGGGCGAATGAGCAGTTCTTC. It codes for CASSSYRANEQFF.

V is TRBV12-3 or TRBV12-4 and J is TRBJ2-7; D is unclear. Trimming pared 6 bases from V and 6 bases from J, leaving 15 bases between. The CDR3 length is 13 residues. CDR3 coding DNA: TGTGCCAGCAGACCCCCGAGACTCGGCGAGCAGTACTTC. This encodes CASRPPRLGEQYF.

This chain links TRBV3-1 (or the pseudogene TRBV3-2) with TRBJ2-1; 7 bases agree with TRBD1. Losses at the gene ends were 6 bases for V and 6 bases for J; bases not matched to a gene: 5. The length of the CDR3 is 13 residues. The V gene's germline CDR1 is LGHDT and CDR2 YNNKEL (reference sequence). This CDR3 is CASRIQGSNEQFF. CDR3 DNA: TGTGCCAGCAGGATACAGGGGTCCAATGAGCAGTTCTTC.

This chain uses TRBV7-9 with TRBJ2-5; D remains unclear. Germline loops: CDR1 SEHNR, CDR2 FQNEAQ (reference sequence). The ends were cut back, 1 base at V and 5 bases at J, with 8 bases in the middle. The CDR3 sequence is 13 residues long. The CDR3 DNA is TGTGCCAGCAGCTTAGGTCACGCGGAGACCCAGTACTTC. Translating it yields CASSLGHAETQYF.

This clone was seen once. This chain connects TRBV28 to TRBJ1-2, with a weak D call TRBD1 (5 bases). The CDR3 has 12 residues. Germline CDR1 MDHEN, CDR2 SYDVKM. V shed 1 base and J shed 7 bases, with 7 bases lying between them. The CDR3 loop reads CASSLSGLGYTF. CDR3 DNA: TGTGCCAGCAGTTTATCAGGGCTTGGCTACACCTTC.

The chain has TRBV7-6 and TRBJ2-1; 12 positions agree with TRBD2. This CDR3 has 15 residues. Germline V CDR1 and CDR2: SGHVS, FNYEAQ. After removal of 1 base from V and 9 bases from J, the junction contained 4 bases not matched to a gene. CDR3 DNA: TGTGCCAGCAGCTTAGGGACTAGCGGGATTCCTGAGCAGTTCTTC. Its protein is CASSLGTSGIPEQFF.